The next 16 T cell receptor beta chains were all read from a single sample in a study of blood T cells in healthy people across ages. The authors ran a second PCR of 7 to 11 cycles using a sample-barcoded 5' primer and a J-beta primer mix. TCRdb used MiXCR to reprocess the 5' RACE reads, holding one entry per CDR3 protein. The sample carries around 650,000 distinct CDR3 sequences, around 43% recorded once. Sequencing was performed on blood. These receptors were taken from a man older than 75 in good health.

The V gene is TRBV7-2, the J gene TRBJ2-3; the D gene could be TRBD1 or TRBD2 (6 bases each). Germline CDR1 SGHTA, CDR2 FQGNSA. CDR3 length: 16 residues. V dropped 2 bases and J dropped 4 bases, with 16 bases sitting between them. DNA for the CDR3: TGTGCCAGCAGCTTAAGCCGGGGGCGGATGCCAGATACGCAGTATTTT. As protein: CASSLSRGRMPDTQYF.

V usage is TRBV7-9 and J usage is TRBJ1-4; D ambiguous. The germline V gene has CDR1 SEHNR and CDR2 FQNEAQ (reference sequence). The V gene lost 4 bases and the J gene lost 6 bases, with 6 bases spanning the gap. This CDR3 is built from 12 residues. CDR3 nucleotide sequence: TGTGCCAGCAGCTCATCCTATGAAAAACTGTTTTTT. Amino acid sequence: CASSSSYEKLFF.

This clonotype appeared a few times. This chain uses TRBV6-5 with TRBJ1-5, with D maybe TRBD1 (6 bases). The CDR3 loop spans 15 amino acids. Per germline, CDR1 MNHEY and CDR2 SVGAGI. The V end was cut by 6 bases, the J end by 6 bases, with 18 bases between. As DNA, the CDR3 is TGTGCCAGCAGACCAACAGGGTCGGGGGGTCAGCCCCAGCATTTT. Translated: CASRPTGSGGQPQHF.

This clonotype came up a few times. The V and J genes are TRBV5-1 and TRBJ2-5; D is unresolved. CDR1 is SGHRS and CDR2 is YFSETQ in the germline V gene. The V gene lost 0 bases and the J gene lost 1 base, with 13 bases spanning the gap. The CDR3 runs to 16 residues. The CDR3 DNA sequence: TGCGCCAGCAGCTTGGAACGGTCTAGGGTCCAAGAGACCCAGTACTTC. Amino acids: CASSLERSRVQETQYF. The entire variable domain, with the rest obtained from reference TRBV5-1 and TRBJ2-5, is as follows: KAGVTQTPRYLIKTRGQQVTLSCSPISGHRSVSWYQQTPGQGLQFLFEYFSETQRNKGNFPGRFSGRQFSNSRSEMNVSTLELGDSALYLCASSLERSRVQETQYFGPGTRLLVL.

About this clonotype itself: An end of the junction does not agree with germline; a read error may underlie this. This chain connects TRBV2 to TRBJ2-1, with D possibly being TRBD1 or TRBD2 (6 bases each). The germline CDR1 and CDR2 sequences are SNHLY and FYNNEI. There are 14 residues in the CDR3. The CDR3 sequence: CVSSEEVGGHEQFF. The DNA for the CDR3 is TGTGTCAGCAGTGAAGAGGTCGGGGGCCATGAGCAGTTCTTC.

J is TRBJ1-1 and V is TRBV10-3, with 9 nucleotides matching TRBD1. CDR1 is ENHRY and CDR2 is SYGVKD in the germline V gene. The CDR3 spans 13 residues. V lost 6 bases to trimming and J lost 4 bases; unmatched junction nucleotides: 3. The CDR3 region is CAISRDRATEAFF. The CDR3 nucleotides are TGTGCCATCAGCCGGGACAGGGCCACTGAAGCTTTCTTT.

The chain has TRBV11-1 and TRBJ2-5; 10 bases line up with TRBD2. The V gene end was trimmed by 3 bases and the J gene end by 0 bases; junction bases not matched to a gene: 10. This CDR3 has 18 amino acids. The germline gives CDR1 SGHAT, CDR2 FQDESV (reference sequence). CDR3 DNA: TGTGCCAGCAGCTTTAGCGGGAGGACATCACCGGACCAAGAGACCCAGTACTTC. Residues: CASSFSGRTSPDQETQYF.

The J gene is TRBJ2-2, the V gene TRBV4-3; D may be TRBD2 (6 bases). Germline V CDR1 and CDR2: LGHNA, YSLEER. V lost 0 bases to trimming and J lost 8 bases, with 16 bases between them. The length of the CDR3 is 16 residues. DNA for the CDR3: TGCGCCAGCAGCCAAGACTCCTGGAGGGCCGTTGGGGAGCTGTTTTTT. The encoded protein is CASSQDSWRAVGELFF.

CDR3 nucleotides: TGTGCCAGCAGCGCCGGACTAGCGTGGGCGCAGTATTTT. This sequence encodes CASSAGLAWAQYF. This chain links TRBV11-1 with TRBJ2-3, with 9 bases that match TRBD2. V gave up 5 bases and J gave up 10 bases; unmatched junction bases: 7. Germline loops: CDR1 SGHAT, CDR2 FQDESV (reference sequence). The CDR3 sequence is 13 residues long. Variable domain in full (rest from reference TRBV11-1 and TRBJ2-3): EAEVAQSPRYKITEKSQAVAFWCDPISGHATLYWYRQILGQGPELLVQFQDESVVDDSQLPKDRFSAERLKGVDSTLKIQPAELGDSAMYLCASSAGLAWAQYFGPGTRLTVL.

V gene TRBV28 combines with J gene TRBJ1-5; 8 nucleotides align to TRBD1. The CDR3 runs 13 residues. V lost 6 bases, J lost 6 bases, and 4 bases stayed unmatched. CDR1 is MDHEN and CDR2 is SYDVKM in the germline V gene. CDR3 loop: CASRGQGSQPQHF. The CDR3 DNA reads as TGTGCCAGCAGAGGACAGGGAAGTCAGCCCCAGCATTTT.

The sample holds a few counts of this clonotype. The V call is TRBV6-6, the J call TRBJ2-3; D not certain. This CDR3 region has 15 residues. Deletions cut 8 bases from V and 0 bases from J, with 15 bases between. CDR1 is MNHNY and CDR2 is SVGAGI in the germline V gene (reference sequence). The CDR3 region is CASLSGTWSTDTQYF. The CDR3 nucleotides read TGTGCCAGCCTTAGTGGTACTTGGAGCACAGATACGCAGTATTTT.

The V call is TRBV20-1, the J call TRBJ2-1, with 10 bases aligning to TRBD2. The CDR3 totals 16 residues. With V trimmed by 3 bases and J by 7 bases, 12 bases remained unmatched. The V gene's germline CDR1 is DFQATT and CDR2 SNEGSKA (reference sequence). The CDR3 region is CSASPPGTSDFNEQFF. For the CDR3, the DNA is TGCAGTGCTAGCCCTCCGGGGACTAGCGATTTTAATGAGCAGTTCTTC.

The chain has TRBV20-1 and TRBJ2-6; D unclear. This CDR3 contains 12 residues. V was shortened by 6 bases and J by 4 bases, with 7 bases between the two germline ends. Per the germline V gene, CDR1 is DFQATT and CDR2 is SNEGSKA (reference sequence). CDR3 loop: CSALGGANVLTF. In DNA form, the CDR3 reads TGCAGTGCCCTGGGGGGGGCCAACGTCCTGACTTTC.

J is TRBJ2-1 and V is TRBV27; no clear D gene. From germline, CDR1 is MNHEY and CDR2 SMNVEV (reference sequence). V lost 3 bases and J lost 0, with 9 bases in between. This CDR3 is built from 15 residues. CDR3 residues: CASSFMASSYNEQFF. CDR3 bases: TGTGCCAGCAGTTTTATGGCAAGCTCCTACAATGAGCAGTTCTTC.

The chain links TRBV7-3 to TRBJ2-3, with TRBD2 matching 13 bases. The junction had 6 bases not matched to a gene; V was cut back by 5 bases and J by 4 bases. Germline V gene sequence: CDR1 SGHTA, CDR2 FQGTGA. The length of the CDR3 is 16 residues. CDR3 region: CASSEGTSGNPDTQYF. The CDR3 DNA reads TGTGCCAGCAGCGAGGGGACTAGCGGGAACCCAGATACGCAGTATTTT.

The DNA for the CDR3 is TGTGCCAGCAGCATCTCAAGGCCCTTGGCAGGCAATGAGCAGTTCTTC. It translates to CASSISRPLAGNEQFF. The chain employs TRBV5-4 and TRBJ2-1; D not resolved. This CDR3 is built from 16 residues. The V end was cut by 4 bases, the J end by 6 bases, with 20 bases between. Germline V gene lookup returns CDR1 SGHNT and CDR2 YYREEE (reference sequence).